This entry lists 11 T cell receptor beta chains sequenced from one sample in a study of T cells after yellow fever vaccination. TCRdb re-derived calls from the 5' RACE reads in MiXCR, one entry per CDR3 protein. The repertoire holds 100,000 to 150,000 distinct CDR3 sequences, with roughly 6.7% as singletons. The input for sequencing was CD4+ T cells sorted from PBMCs, taken about 10 days after the first yellow fever vaccination. Every receptor here comes from a man between 18 and 29 years old who received the YFV17D yellow fever vaccine.

The chain couples TRBV10-1 to TRBJ2-7, with TRBD1 matching over 7 bases. The CDR3 is made up of 15 amino acids. The trim removed 2 bases at V and 3 bases at J, leaving 7 bases unmatched. The germline CDR1 and CDR2 sequences are WNHNN and SYGVQD (reference sequence). The CDR3 region is CASSEKGALIYEQYV. As DNA, the CDR3 is TGCGCCAGCAGTGAGAAGGGGGCGCTGATCTACGAGCAGTACGTC.

This clonotype was seen repeatedly, ten times or more. CDR3 in amino acids: CASSLVGGWNEQFF. DNA of the CDR3: TGTGCCAGCAGCTTAGTTGGAGGGTGGAATGAGCAGTTCTTC. The chain couples TRBV7-9 to TRBJ2-1; D is perhaps TRBD2 (6 bases). The CDR3 is 14 residues long. Trimming took 1 base from V and 7 from J, leaving 11 bases between them. Germline loops: CDR1 SEHNR, CDR2 FQNEAQ (reference sequence).

At least ten counts were recorded for this clonotype. J is TRBJ2-3 and V is TRBV5-1, with D perhaps TRBD1 (5 bases). V was trimmed by 1 base and J by 6 bases, leaving 12 bases between them. CDR1 SGHRS and CDR2 YFSETQ come from the germline V gene. This CDR3 has 14 amino acids. The CDR3 here is CASSLNKGIDTQYF. DNA of the CDR3: TGCGCCAGCAGCTTGAACAAGGGGATCGATACGCAGTATTTT.

This clonotype was observed many times. V is TRBV5-1 and J is TRBJ1-4; D is ambiguous. V gave up 4 bases and J gave up 7 bases, with 20 bases separating them. Looked up from germline, CDR1 is SGHRS and CDR2 is YFSETQ. The CDR3 is 16 residues long. DNA of the CDR3: TGCGCCAGCAGCCCGTATGGCCATGTTCCTAGTGAAAAACTGTTTTTT. Residues: CASSPYGHVPSEKLFF.

This clonotype was counted many times. The chain uses TRBV5-1 and TRBJ1-1; the match to TRBD1 covers 12 bases. The V gene end was trimmed by 0 bases and the J gene end by 3 bases; junction bases not matched to a gene: 6. Germline V gives CDR1 SGHRS, CDR2 YFSETQ. The CDR3 extends over 17 amino acids. CDR3 DNA sequence: TGCGCCAGCAGCTTGGTCGGGACAGGGGGCGCGTACACTGAAGCTTTCTTT. Encoded protein: CASSLVGTGGAYTEAFF. Supplemented by reference TRBV5-1 and TRBJ1-1, the full variable domain reads KAGVTQTPRYLIKTRGQQVTLSCSPISGHRSVSWYQQTPGQGLQFLFEYFSETQRNKGNFPGRFSGRQFSNSRSEMNVSTLELGDSALYLCASSLVGTGGAYTEAFFGQGTRLTVV.

This clonotype has at least ten counts. This sequence joins TRBV18 and TRBJ2-3; the D is unclear. CDR1 and CDR2 (germline): KGHSH, LQKENI. The CDR3 is 13 residues long. With 1 base removed from V and 2 bases from J, the gap between germline ends came to 4 bases. CDR3 bases: TGTGCCAGCTCACCACGAGACACAGATACGCAGTATTTT. Its translation is CASSPRDTDTQYF. The variable domain in full, completed from reference TRBV18 and TRBJ2-3, reads NAGVMQNPRHLVRRRGQEARLRCSPMKGHSHVYWYRQLPEEGLKFMVYLQKENIIDESGMPKERFSAEFPKEGPSILRIQQVVRGDSAAYFCASSPRDTDTQYFGPGTRLTVL.

This clonotype was recorded many times. The chain has TRBV11-3 and TRBJ2-5; D is unclear. This CDR3 is 15 amino acids long. The germline CDR1 and CDR2 sequences are SGHNT and YENEEA. The V gene lost 0 bases and the J gene lost 2 bases, with 10 bases spanning the gap. The CDR3 spells CASSLDLAKQETQYF. CDR3 coding DNA: TGTGCCAGCAGCTTAGATCTCGCTAAGCAAGAGACCCAGTACTTC.

This clonotype appeared many times. The rearrangement links TRBV18 to TRBJ2-2, with D uncertain. The germline gives CDR1 KGHSH, CDR2 LQKENI. CDR3 length equals 12 residues. V was clipped by 1 base and J by 4 bases, with 1 base between them. The CDR3 DNA is TGTGCCAGCTCACCACGCACCGGGGAGCTGTTTTTT. It specifies CASSPRTGELFF.

This clonotype was detected many times. The CDR3 sequence is CASSPRTSRETQYF. CDR3 in DNA: TGTGCCAGCTCACCTAGGACTAGCAGGGAGACCCAGTACTTC. The chain has TRBV18 and TRBJ2-5, with TRBD2 matching 8 bases. CDR3 length equals 14 residues. Unmatched junction bases numbered 5, after V lost 3 bases and J lost 5 bases. Germline V gene lookup returns CDR1 KGHSH and CDR2 LQKENI. Supplemented by reference TRBV18 and TRBJ2-5, the full variable domain reads NAGVMQNPRHLVRRRGQEARLRCSPMKGHSHVYWYRQLPEEGLKFMVYLQKENIIDESGMPKERFSAEFPKEGPSILRIQQVVRGDSAAYFCASSPRTSRETQYFGPGTRLLVL.

This clonotype came up many times. The chain employs TRBV11-2 and TRBJ2-2; 8 nucleotides agree with TRBD2. CDR1 is SGHAT and CDR2 is FQNNGV in the germline V gene. This CDR3 has 18 amino acids. V trimming: 5 bases; J trimming: 3 bases; junction bases outside the gene matches: 14. CDR3 nucleotides: TGTGCCAGCAGCCGTTCCCCATCGGGACTAGTTTACACCGGGGAGCTGTTTTTT. It specifies CASSRSPSGLVYTGELFF.

This clonotype was found many times. The chain is built from TRBV19 and TRBJ1-1, with 7 bases lining up with TRBD1. V lost 6 bases, J lost 10 bases, and 14 bases stayed unmatched. Germline V CDR1 and CDR2: LNHDA, SQIVND (reference sequence). The CDR3 consists of 14 residues. Here the CDR3 reads CASRPDRRSWRAFF. The CDR3 coding sequence is TGTGCCAGTAGACCGGACAGGCGTTCTTGGAGAGCTTTCTTT.